The T cell receptor beta chain described here comes from a study of identical twins. Whole-study findings and limits: Abundant beta clonotypes from cord blood had fewer insertions, unlike memory repertoires, which showed none.

Addition of a universal primer site occurred through template switching, and cDNA carried unique molecular identifiers. A single record per CDR3 protein comes from TCRdb applying MiXCR to the 5' RACE reads. The sample carries 1.5 million to 2 million distinct CDR3 sequences, 25% to 35% recorded once. This clonotype has more than one count but fewer than ten. Its cognate antigen is unknown. Germline loops: CDR1 LNHNV, CDR2 YYDKDF (reference sequence). This CDR3 is built from 16 residues. V lost 1 base to trimming and J lost 6 bases; unmatched junction nucleotides: 12. This sequence joins TRBV15 and TRBJ2-7, with TRBD1 matching over 7 bases. Sequences were obtained from cord blood. The TCR comes from a newborn girl in good health. The CDR3 coding sequence is TGTGCCACCAGCAGAGCTATGACAGGGACCCTGGGCGAGCAGTACTTC. Translating gives CATSRAMTGTLGEQYF.